Listed here are 15 T cell receptor beta chains from one sample, sequenced in a study of post-analysis software for immune sequencing data (dated by TCRdb to the mid-2010s). No antigen has been identified for these receptors. Library construction relied on PCR. The reads were generated on an Illumina HiSeq 2500. To reduce PCR and sequencing biases, unique molecular identifiers were built into the TCR beta cDNA libraries. TCRdb itself trimmed the public reads at Q25 with fastp, ran MiXCR and retained productive beta chains. Rows are combined by CDR3 protein, so each entry shows the most common genes and DNA. The sample table contains about 820,000 distinct CDR3 sequences; only one count was recorded for around 50% of them. The top ten constitute under 6% of the sample. Here is what the overall study found, with its caveats: Several TRBV segments, including TRBV5-6, TRBV5-1 and TRBV20-1, were significantly more frequent in patients than controls.

The sample was blood. The receptors come from a girl aged 5 to 17 with multiple sclerosis.

V and J are TRBV20-1 and TRBJ1-2, with TRBD1 as a possible D gene (5 bases). The CDR3 extends over 15 amino acids. The germline V gene encodes CDR1 DFQATT and CDR2 SNEGSKA (reference sequence). Trimming shortened V by 6 bases and J by 8 bases, and 25 bases separated the two germline ends. As DNA, the CDR3 is TGCAGTGCCGGACGACCCCGGGGGAAGGGTACGGGCTACACCTTC. Translating it yields CSAGRPRGKGTGYTF.

This clonotype has just a few counts. The rearrangement uses TRBV10-3 and TRBJ1-5; tentative D call: TRBD1 (5 bases). CDR3 length equals 14 residues. V was cut by 8 bases and J by 1 base, with 12 bases left in between. Germline CDR1 is ENHRY and CDR2 is SYGVKD. The CDR3 DNA sequence: TGTGCCATCGGAGGTCGGGGGAGCAATCAGCCCCAGCATTTT. Its translation is CAIGGRGSNQPQHF.

This chain uses TRBV5-1 with TRBJ2-1; 7 positions match TRBD2. With 6 bases clipped from V and 8 bases from J, the junction kept 11 bases outside the gene matches. Germline lookup yields CDR1 SGHRS and CDR2 YFSETQ. This CDR3 has 14 amino acids. This CDR3 is CASNQGGRADEQFF. In DNA, the CDR3 is TGCGCCAGCAACCAGGGAGGGAGGGCAGATGAGCAGTTCTTC. Variable domain in full (rest from reference TRBV5-1 and TRBJ2-1): KAGVTQTPRYLIKTRGQQVTLSCSPISGHRSVSWYQQTPGQGLQFLFEYFSETQRNKGNFPGRFSGRQFSNSRSEMNVSTLELGDSALYLCASNQGGRADEQFFGPGTRLTVL.

The chain joins TRBV4-2 to TRBJ2-7; 12 bases align to TRBD2. CDR1 and CDR2 (germline): LGHNA, YNFKEQ. Trimming took 0 bases from V and 5 from J; bases not matched to a gene: 5. The CDR3 consists of 16 residues. The CDR3 DNA is TGTGCCAGCAGCCAAGATGCTAGCGGGGGGGCTAACGAGCAGTACTTC. It codes for CASSQDASGGANEQYF.

The rearrangement links TRBV5-1 to TRBJ2-1; no definite D call. The V and J ends lost 4 bases and 7 bases respectively, with 12 bases between them. Germline V gene lookup returns CDR1 SGHRS and CDR2 YFSETQ. The CDR3 length is 13 residues. The CDR3 coding sequence is TGCGCCAGCAGCCAACCGCCGCGGAATGAGCAGTTCTTC. The encoded protein is CASSQPPRNEQFF.

This chain connects TRBV18 to TRBJ2-3; D possibly uses TRBD1 or TRBD2 (5 bases each). From germline, CDR1 is KGHSH and CDR2 LQKENI. CDR3 length: 17 amino acids. V was pared by 0 bases and J by 3 bases, with 16 bases between. The CDR3 coding sequence is TGTGCCAGCTCACCACCGGCTAGCAGGGAATTTACAGATACGCAGTATTTT. This encodes CASSPPASREFTDTQYF. Filled out from reference TRBV18 and TRBJ2-3, the complete variable domain reads NAGVMQNPRHLVRRRGQEARLRCSPMKGHSHVYWYRQLPEEGLKFMVYLQKENIIDESGMPKERFSAEFPKEGPSILRIQQVVRGDSAAYFCASSPPASREFTDTQYFGPGTRLTVL.

The chain employs TRBV20-1 and TRBJ1-2, with D hard to call. Trimming left V 0 bases short and J 6 bases short, with 11 bases between. Per the germline V gene, CDR1 is DFQATT and CDR2 is SNEGSKA (reference sequence). This CDR3 has 13 residues. This CDR3 reads CSARDPPLHGYTF. CDR3 nucleotides: TGCAGTGCTAGAGATCCACCCCTACATGGCTACACCTTC.

This clonotype was observed a single time. The chain recombines TRBV10-3 with TRBJ2-7; no definite D call. Germline CDR1 reads ENHRY; CDR2 reads SYGVKD. There are 15 residues in the CDR3. V dropped 4 bases and J dropped 4 bases, with 17 bases sitting between them. The CDR3 DNA is TGTGCCATCAGTGCCGAGCCATCGACCAGTTACGAGCAGTACTTC. Translating it yields CAISAEPSTSYEQYF.

J is TRBJ2-7 and V is TRBV27, with D possibly being TRBD2 (6 bases). Germline CDR1 reads MNHEY; CDR2 reads SMNVEV (reference sequence). The CDR3 is made up of 13 amino acids. V lost 3 bases and J 5 bases, leaving 11 bases between the germline ends. The DNA of the CDR3 is TGTGCCAGCAGTTTTAGTGGGGGGAACGAGCAGTACTTC. It yields the protein CASSFSGGNEQYF.

The chain employs TRBV4-1 and TRBJ2-7; 7 bases match TRBD1. The CDR3 totals 15 residues. The germline V gene encodes CDR1 MGHRA and CDR2 YSYEKL. V lost 0 bases and J lost 2; bases outside the gene matches: 4. The CDR3 DNA sequence: TGCGCCAGCAGCCAAGACAGGGGGAAACCCTACGAGCAGTACTTC. It yields the protein CASSQDRGKPYEQYF.

In nucleotides, the CDR3 is TGCGCCAGCAGCACCTTAACTAGCGGGGGGCCCCTCGACGGCGCAGATACGCAGTATTTT. Its protein product is CASSTLTSGGPLDGADTQYF. The V call is TRBV5-1, the J call TRBJ2-3; 12 bases align to TRBD2. This CDR3 is built from 20 residues. The germline CDR1 and CDR2 sequences are SGHRS and YFSETQ. With V trimmed by 4 bases and J by 4 bases, 19 bases remained unmatched.

In this sample, this clonotype turned up a few times. The chain joins TRBV6-2 or TRBV6-3 to TRBJ2-7, with TRBD2 matching 7 bases. The V and J ends lost 1 base and 2 bases, in that order; junction bases with no gene match: 11. Germline V gives CDR1 MNHEY, CDR2 SVGEGT. The CDR3 length is 17 residues. CDR3 protein: CASSYLTAGLGAYEQYF. The DNA of the CDR3 is TGTGCCAGCAGTTACTTAACCGCCGGACTAGGGGCCTACGAGCAGTACTTC.

V gene TRBV28 combines with J gene TRBJ2-7; unclear D gene. V was clipped by 4 bases and J by 2 bases, with 12 bases between them. CDR3 length: 14 residues. Germline V gene sequence: CDR1 MDHEN, CDR2 SYDVKM. This CDR3 is CASSSPGATYEQYF. The DNA of the CDR3 is TGTGCCAGCAGTTCGCCGGGCGCAACCTACGAGCAGTACTTC.

This clonotype was found a few times. The gene calls are TRBV6-1 and TRBJ1-2, with D tentatively TRBD1 (5 bases). Germline lookup yields CDR1 MNHNS and CDR2 SASEGT. V was cut by 6 bases and J by 5 bases, with 13 bases left in between. The length of the CDR3 is 13 residues. The CDR3 loop reads CASRGTGGYGYTF. The CDR3 DNA is TGTGCCAGCAGGGGGACTGGAGGGTATGGCTACACCTTC.

This sequence joins TRBV29-1 and TRBJ2-5, with D possibly TRBD1 on 7 matching bases. Trimming took off 0 bases at V and 11 bases at J, with 19 bases between the two ends. Germline loops: CDR1 SQVTM, CDR2 ANQGSEA. The CDR3 has 14 residues. CDR3 coding DNA: TGCAGCGTTGAAGAACAGGGGCCTCCTCGGGAGCAGTACTTC. Translation: CSVEEQGPPREQYF.